The 19 T cell receptor beta chains in this list originate from one sample, sequenced in a study of T cells after yellow fever vaccination. Each CDR3 protein is one row after TCRdb ran MiXCR on the 5' RACE reads. The sample records some 260,000 distinct CDR3 sequences, approximately 5.2% being singletons. The material was CD4+ T cells sorted from PBMCs, obtained on the day of the yellow fever booster vaccination. These receptors originate from a man aged 18 to 35 who received the YFV17D yellow fever vaccine.

This clonotype was seen many times. The rearrangement joins TRBV7-2 to TRBJ2-7, with 9 nucleotides matching TRBD2. This CDR3 spans 16 amino acids. The germline V gene has CDR1 SGHTA and CDR2 FQGNSA. V was pared by 1 base and J by 3 bases, with 7 bases of the junction left unmatched. This CDR3 reads CASSLEGSGGGYEQYV. The CDR3, as DNA: TGTGCCAGCAGCTTAGAAGGTAGCGGGGGAGGCTACGAGCAGTACGTC.

This clonotype was observed many times. This chain connects TRBV6-5 to TRBJ1-2; 7 bases map to TRBD1. The ends lost 2 bases at V and 8 bases at J; junction bases unmatched: 5. This CDR3 region has 13 residues. Per germline, CDR1 MNHEY and CDR2 SVGAGI. CDR3 in DNA: TGTGCCAGCAGTTACCCGACAGGGAGGGGCTACACCTTC. As protein: CASSYPTGRGYTF.

In this sample, this clonotype turned up a few times. CDR3 coding DNA: TGTGCCAGCAGCGCGAGTGGGGGGCTACTAGCCAAAAACATTCAGTACTTC. Protein sequence: CASSASGGLLAKNIQYF. The V call is TRBV9, the J call TRBJ2-4; D tentatively reads TRBD1 or TRBD2 (6 bases each). Germline CDR1 is SGDLS and CDR2 is YYNGEE. The CDR3 contains 17 residues. The V gene lost 3 bases and the J gene lost 0 bases, with 16 bases spanning the gap.

This clonotype came up many times. The gene calls are TRBV5-6 and TRBJ2-7; TRBD2 is a possible D gene (5 bases). Germline V gives CDR1 SGHDT, CDR2 YYEEEE. Trimming left V 0 bases short and J 5 bases short, with 12 bases between. CDR3 length: 14 amino acids. As DNA, the CDR3 is TGTGCCAGCAGCTTGGACGGGGTTTTGGACGAGCAGTACTTC. Its translation is CASSLDGVLDEQYF.

The rearrangement joins TRBV19 to TRBJ2-1, with D perhaps matching TRBD1 (6 bases). CDR1 is LNHDA, CDR2 SQIVND, per germline (reference sequence). V was shortened by 3 bases and J by 10 bases, with 19 bases between the two germline ends. This CDR3 region has 15 residues. CDR3 residues: CASSISGWGLSEQFF. The CDR3, as DNA: TGTGCCAGTAGTATTTCAGGTTGGGGGCTCAGCGAGCAGTTCTTC.

In its sample, this clonotype was seen many times. The rearrangement joins TRBV29-1 to TRBJ2-2; tentative D call: TRBD2 (5 bases). V lost 6 bases and J lost 1, with 12 bases in between. Germline CDR1 reads SQVTM; CDR2 reads ANQGSEA. The CDR3 runs 14 residues. CDR3 in amino acids: CSVVTSVNTGELFF. The CDR3 region has the DNA TGCAGCGTGGTTACTAGTGTGAACACCGGGGAGCTGTTTTTT.

This clonotype has ten or more counts. This chain joins TRBV3-1 and TRBJ2-7, with D possibly TRBD2 on 6 matching bases. Trimming stripped 4 bases from V and 3 bases from J, with 13 bases between. CDR1 is LGHDT and CDR2 is YNNKEL in the germline V gene (reference sequence). CDR3 length: 14 amino acids. This CDR3 is CASSPGTGLYEQYV. CDR3 in DNA: TGTGCCAGCAGCCCAGGGACTGGACTCTACGAGCAGTACGTC.

This clonotype showed up many times. The chain has TRBV12-3 or TRBV12-4 and TRBJ1-1; perhaps TRBD1 as D (5 bases). This CDR3 region has 15 residues. V gave up 5 bases and J gave up 0 bases, with 13 bases separating them. CDR3 residues: CASSPRTQMNTEAFF. In DNA form, the CDR3 reads TGTGCCAGCAGTCCGAGGACACAAATGAACACTGAAGCTTTCTTT.

This clonotype was detected a few times. The rearrangement uses TRBV15 and TRBJ2-7, with D possibly called TRBD1 or TRBD2 (6 bases each). CDR3 size: 14 residues. V shed 9 bases and J shed 6 bases, with 21 bases lying between them. CDR1 LNHNV and CDR2 YYDKDF come from the germline V gene (reference sequence). CDR3 nucleotide sequence: TGTGCCACGGAGCTAATGGGGGGCGGAGGCGAGCAGTACGTC. Translated: CATELMGGGGEQYV.

The V and J genes are TRBV5-1 and TRBJ2-5, with 11 bases fitting TRBD2. V trimming: 2 bases; J trimming: 5 bases; junction bases outside the gene matches: 11. The length of the CDR3 is 17 residues. The germline V gene has CDR1 SGHRS and CDR2 YFSETQ. The CDR3 here is CASSFAGTSGFGETQYF. The CDR3 nucleotides are TGCGCCAGCAGCTTCGCCGGGACTAGCGGTTTTGGGGAGACCCAGTACTTC.

The chain couples TRBV7-2 to TRBJ2-1; TRBD2 matches 12 bases. This CDR3 contains 16 residues. Germline lookup yields CDR1 SGHTA and CDR2 FQGNSA. The V gene end was trimmed by 6 bases and the J gene end by 6 bases; junction bases not matched to a gene: 9. DNA of the CDR3: TGTGCCAGCAGTCATCGACTAGCGGGGGCCCGCAATGAGCAGTTCTTC. Amino acids: CASSHRLAGARNEQFF.

This clonotype was detected ten times or more. This chain uses TRBV10-3 with TRBJ2-3; TRBD1 is a possible D gene (6 bases). This CDR3 region has 13 residues. V was clipped by 8 bases and J by 3 bases, with 12 bases between them. Germline V lookup: CDR1 ENHRY, CDR2 SYGVKD. CDR3 in DNA: TGTGCCATCTTGGGGGCCCAGACAGATACGCAGTATTTT. It yields the protein CAILGAQTDTQYF.

The genes are TRBV5-1 and TRBJ1-2; D not resolved. The CDR3 length is 14 residues. The V and J ends lost 1 base and 0 bases respectively, with 7 bases between them. Germline V gives CDR1 SGHRS, CDR2 YFSETQ. The CDR3: CASSLTTTNYGYTF. DNA of the CDR3: TGCGCCAGCAGCTTGACAACCACTAACTATGGCTACACCTTC.

The gene calls are TRBV7-2 and TRBJ2-3; maybe TRBD1 (6 bases). Trimming stripped 1 base from V and 6 bases from J, with 14 bases between. This CDR3 region has 15 residues. Germline loops: CDR1 SGHTA, CDR2 FQGNSA. The CDR3 DNA is TGTGCCAGCAGCTTAGTGGACAGTCTTGGCGATACGCAGTATTTT. Translated, it gives CASSLVDSLGDTQYF.

The J gene is TRBJ1-5, the V gene TRBV20-1; a possible D gene is TRBD1 (6 bases). Trimming cost V 1 base and J 7 bases, with 14 bases left between them. Germline assignment: CDR1 DFQATT and CDR2 SNEGSKA (reference sequence). The CDR3 is made up of 14 amino acids. CDR3 in amino acids: CSARATGYGQPQHF. DNA of the CDR3: TGCAGTGCTAGAGCTACAGGGTACGGACAGCCCCAGCATTTT.

This clonotype was detected ten times or more. This sequence joins TRBV7-3 and TRBJ2-1; 8 bases are a match to TRBD2. This CDR3 is built from 15 residues. J was trimmed by 0 bases and V by 5 bases; bases with no gene match: 3. Germline V gene lookup returns CDR1 SGHTA and CDR2 FQGTGA. The CDR3 DNA follows: TGTGCCAGCAGCCGGGGGGGAAGCTCCTACAATGAGCAGTTCTTC. This encodes CASSRGGSSYNEQFF.

This clonotype was counted ten times or more. This chain links TRBV7-9 with TRBJ2-5; TRBD1 matches 7 bases. The CDR3 runs 15 residues. CDR1 is SEHNR and CDR2 is FQNEAQ in the germline V gene (reference sequence). V was pared by 4 bases and J by 5 bases, with 10 bases of the junction left unmatched. Here the CDR3 DNA reads TGTGCCAGCAGCTCAAAGAAGACAGGGCGGGAGACCCAGTACTTC. This codes for CASSSKKTGRETQYF.

CDR3 nucleotides: TGTGCCAGCTCACCACCGGGACAGGGCATAGGCTACACCTTC. It translates to CASSPPGQGIGYTF. The J gene is TRBJ1-2, the V gene TRBV18, with TRBD1 identical over 9 bases. The CDR3 runs 14 residues. The germline CDR1 and CDR2 sequences are KGHSH and LQKENI. V lost 0 bases to trimming and J lost 8 bases; unmatched junction nucleotides: 4. The full variable domain, in which reference TRBV18 and TRBJ1-2 provide the parts outside the CDR3, is NAGVMQNPRHLVRRRGQEARLRCSPMKGHSHVYWYRQLPEEGLKFMVYLQKENIIDESGMPKERFSAEFPKEGPSILRIQQVVRGDSAAYFCASSPPGQGIGYTFGSGTRLTVV.

This clonotype came up a few times. The rearrangement links TRBV5-5 to TRBJ1-2; D perhaps matches TRBD1 (5 bases). Germline CDR1 is SGHKS and CDR2 is YYEKEE (reference sequence). The CDR3 has 15 amino acids. V gave up 0 bases and J gave up 4 bases, with 13 bases separating them. CDR3 sequence: CASSLAGRVGYGYTF. The CDR3 DNA follows: TGTGCCAGCAGCTTGGCGGGCAGGGTGGGCTATGGCTACACCTTC.